The clone carrying this TCR beta chain was detected a few times. As yet, its antigen is unknown. This entry is derived from a study of T cell repertoires in cytomegalovirus infection. In TCRdb, the reads were re-called with MiXCR into one record per CDR3 protein. The sample carries tens of thousands of distinct CDR3 sequences, approximately 52% recorded once. Germline CDR1 SGHVS, CDR2 FQNEAQ. The CDR3 totals 17 residues. V shed 5 bases, J shed 5 bases, and the junction held 7 bases outside the gene matches. V and J are TRBV7-8 and TRBJ2-2, with TRBD2 identical over 14 bases. This TCR was sampled from a human donor in good health (CMV status not recorded). Some clones in this sample may be carry-over from other donors' samples. The sequenced sample was CD8+ T cells from cultured PBMCs, obtained from culture after CMV antigen stimulation. CDR3: CASSTRLAGGGTGELFF. CDR3 in DNA: TGTGCCAGCAGCACCCGACTAGCGGGAGGGGGTACCGGGGAGCTGTTTTTT.